Below are 29 T cell receptor beta chains sequenced from a single sample in a study of T cell repertoires in ileal Crohn's disease (dated by TCRdb to the late 2010s). Library prep was done by the immunoSEQ multiplex PCR assay. Not all clones reach the TCRdb copy of this immuneACCESS table, which keeps in-frame sequences only. Checked studies attribute under half of the gap to unresolved V genes and leave the rest unexplained. The sample table shows 13,000 to 15,000 clones, and over 65% are seen once. The ten most abundant clones make up around 4.5% of the sample. What was sequenced was ileal tissue. The origin of the receptors is an adult with Crohn's disease.

The V and J genes are TRBV2 and TRBJ2-7; 9 bases agree with TRBD2. The CDR3 runs 15 residues. The ends lost 4 bases at V and 4 bases at J; junction bases unmatched: 8. Germline-derived CDR1 and CDR2 are SNHLY and FYNNEI. In DNA form, the CDR3 reads TGTGCCAGCAGTGTGGGTGGGACTAGCCCATACGAGCAGTACTTC. It specifies CASSVGGTSPYEQYF.

This clone was observed a handful of times. The V call is TRBV14, the J call TRBJ1-6; D may be TRBD1 (6 bases). The CDR3 loop spans 17 amino acids. The germline V and J ends were trimmed by 0 bases and 2 bases, with 11 bases remaining between them. CDR1 and CDR2 from the germline V gene are SGHDN and FVKESK. The CDR3 loop is CASSQERGGAYNSPLHF. The DNA for the CDR3 is TGTGCCAGCAGCCAAGAAAGGGGGGGAGCCTATAATTCACCCCTCCACTTT. The full variable domain, completed using reference TRBV14 and TRBJ1-6, is EAGVTQFPSHSVIEKGQTVTLRCDPISGHDNLYWYRRVMGKEIKFLLHFVKESKQDESGMPNNRFLAERTGGTYSTLKVQPAELEDSGVYFCASSQERGGAYNSPLHFGNGTRLTVT.

The chain has TRBV27 and TRBJ1-6; D possibly corresponds to TRBD1 (6 bases). Germline assignment: CDR1 MNHEY and CDR2 SMNVEV (reference sequence). The CDR3 consists of 15 residues. V lost 2 bases and J 7 bases, leaving 12 bases between the germline ends. The CDR3 spells CASSLPRTENSPLHF. Here the CDR3 DNA reads TGTGCCAGCAGTTTACCCCGGACAGAGAATTCACCCCTCCACTTT.

The chain combines TRBV6-6 with TRBJ1-5; maybe TRBD1 (5 bases). The CDR3 extends over 13 amino acids. The V and J ends lost 6 bases and 2 bases respectively, with 8 bases between them. In germline, CDR1 is MNHNY, CDR2 SVGAGI (reference sequence). CDR3 amino acids: CASRGEGNQPQHF. The CDR3 DNA reads as TGTGCCAGCAGGGGGGAGGGCAATCAGCCCCAGCATTTT.

J is TRBJ2-3 and V is TRBV30; 9 nucleotides align to TRBD1. V trimming: 3 bases; J trimming: 0 bases; junction bases outside the gene matches: 7. The CDR3 has 16 amino acids. The germline gives CDR1 GTSNPN, CDR2 SVGIG (reference sequence). The CDR3 DNA is TGTGCCTGGAGCGAAGGGACAGGGCTTAGCACAGATACGCAGTATTTT. It yields the protein CAWSEGTGLSTDTQYF.

This chain uses TRBV29-1 with TRBJ2-5; 7 nucleotides match TRBD2. Trimming took 7 bases from V and 4 from J; bases not matched to a gene: 6. The CDR3 loop spans 12 amino acids. Germline V CDR1 and CDR2: SQVTM, ANQGSEA. The CDR3, as DNA: TGCAGCGGGACTAGTCGGGGAGAGACCCAGTACTTC. Encoded protein: CSGTSRGETQYF.

This chain uses TRBV14 with TRBJ1-2, with unresolved D. The CDR3 consists of 13 residues. Trimming removed 2 bases at V and 3 bases at J, with 7 bases between. Per germline, CDR1 SGHDN and CDR2 FVKESK. The CDR3 reads CASSQTRDYGYTF. The CDR3, as DNA: TGTGCCAGCAGCCAAACGAGGGACTATGGCTACACCTTC.

V is TRBV28 and J is TRBJ1-6, with no clear D. The V end was cut by 7 bases, the J end by 7 bases, with 11 bases between. Germline lookup yields CDR1 MDHEN and CDR2 SYDVKM. The CDR3 is 13 amino acids. CDR3 residues: CASTLLLNSPLHF. CDR3 in DNA: TGTGCCAGCACTTTGCTATTAAATTCACCCCTCCACTTT.

About this clone itself: Within the sample, other DNA sequences also encode this same CDR3. This chain uses TRBV18 with TRBJ2-2, with TRBD1 matching over 7 bases. The V segment lost 6 bases and the J segment 1 base; nucleotides outside the gene matches: 5. CDR3 length: 15 amino acids. Germline-derived CDR1 and CDR2 are KGHSH and LQKENI. In nucleotides, the CDR3 is TGTGCCAGCTCGCAGGGACAGATGAACACCGGGGAGCTGTTTTTT. It encodes CASSQGQMNTGELFF. The full variable domain, in which reference TRBV18 and TRBJ2-2 provide the parts outside the CDR3, is NAGVMQNPRHLVRRRGQEARLRCSPMKGHSHVYWYRQLPEEGLKFMVYLQKENIIDESGMPKERFSAEFPKEGPSILRIQQVVRGDSAAYFCASSQGQMNTGELFFGEGSRLTVL.

The genes are TRBV30 and TRBJ2-7; D is perhaps TRBD1 (6 bases). The CDR3 extends over 13 amino acids. The germline V gene has CDR1 GTSNPN and CDR2 SVGIG (reference sequence). V lost 5 bases and J 0 bases, leaving 11 bases between the germline ends. Here the CDR3 DNA reads TGTGCCTGGGGGACATCCCGCTCCTACGAGCAGTACTTC. Encoded protein: CAWGTSRSYEQYF.

This chain links TRBV23-1 with TRBJ1-3, with D unresolved. TRBV23-1 is noted as an ORF with a role that remains uncertain. The germline V and J ends were trimmed by 0 bases and 2 bases, with 8 bases remaining between them. The CDR3 length is 15 residues. CDR3 nucleotide sequence: TGCGCCAGCAGTCAATCTACGGAGGCTGGAAACACCATATATTTT. The encoded protein is CASSQSTEAGNTIYF.

This clone has only one observation. The rearrangement joins TRBV29-1 to TRBJ1-1, with 7 bases matching TRBD1. The CDR3 spans 12 residues. Germline V CDR1 and CDR2: SQVTM, ANQGSEA. The trim removed 7 bases at V and 10 bases at J, leaving 12 bases unmatched. CDR3 sequence: CSALTGPGGAFF. CDR3 DNA: TGCAGCGCTCTGACAGGGCCGGGTGGAGCTTTCTTT.

The gene calls are TRBV5-1 and TRBJ1-4; 8 bases match TRBD1. V was pared by 1 base and J by 7 bases, with 3 bases of the junction left unmatched. The CDR3 runs to 14 residues. Germline values: CDR1 SGHRS, CDR2 YFSETQ. This CDR3 reads CASSLQGASEKLFF. CDR3 sequence (DNA): TGCGCCAGCAGCTTGCAGGGGGCGAGTGAAAAACTGTTTTTT.

The chain links TRBV7-9 to TRBJ1-3; D is unresolved. In germline, CDR1 is SEHNR, CDR2 FQNEAQ (reference sequence). Trimming pared 2 bases from V and 4 bases from J, leaving 12 bases between. The CDR3 is 15 residues long. The CDR3 DNA sequence: TGTGCCAGCAGCTTACTTGGGCAGCCGGGAAACACCATATATTTT. This gives the protein CASSLLGQPGNTIYF.

V gene TRBV2 combines with J gene TRBJ1-5, with a tentative D call TRBD1 (6 bases). The ends were cut back, 5 bases at V and 1 base at J, with 12 bases in the middle. Germline V gives CDR1 SNHLY, CDR2 FYNNEI. This CDR3 region has 15 residues. CDR3 residues: CASSHRVGSNQPQHF. CDR3 nucleotide sequence: TGTGCCAGCAGTCACAGGGTCGGCAGCAATCAGCCCCAGCATTTT.

This sequence joins TRBV5-1 and TRBJ2-7, with unresolved D. Deletions cut 4 bases from V and 0 bases from J, with 11 bases between. The CDR3 is 14 amino acids. Per germline, CDR1 SGHRS and CDR2 YFSETQ. In DNA form, the CDR3 reads TGCGCCAGCAGCCCCCACATGAACTCCTACGAGCAGTACTTC. This codes for CASSPHMNSYEQYF.

The chain links TRBV6-1 to TRBJ1-2, with TRBD1 matching 9 bases. The CDR3 extends over 13 amino acids. Germline loops: CDR1 MNHNS, CDR2 SASEGT. Trimming removed 5 bases from V and 5 bases from J; junction bases left unmatched: 3. CDR3 DNA sequence: TGTGCCAGCAGTCCCGGGACAGGGTATGGCTACACCTTC. Translation: CASSPGTGYGYTF.

The chain employs TRBV19 and TRBJ1-3, with D perhaps TRBD1 (6 bases). V was trimmed by 7 bases and J by 0 bases, leaving 19 bases between them. This CDR3 region has 17 residues. The germline gives CDR1 LNHDA, CDR2 SQIVND (reference sequence). In nucleotides, the CDR3 is TGTGCCAGTAATGCTCTGAACAGGGATAGCTCTGGAAACACCATATATTTT. Translated: CASNALNRDSSGNTIYF.

CDR3 sequence (DNA): TGTGCCAGCAGCTTGTTCTCGGGGACAGGGAGCTCCTACGAGCAGTACTTC. Protein sequence: CASSLFSGTGSSYEQYF. The chain carries TRBV5-8 and TRBJ2-7; TRBD1 matches at 9 bases. Germline assignment: CDR1 SGHTS and CDR2 YDEGEE. This CDR3 region has 17 residues. V was pared by 1 base and J by 0 bases, with 8 bases of the junction left unmatched.

The CDR3 loop reads CASSHWTRINTGELFF. CDR3 nucleotides: TGTGCCAGCAGCCACTGGACTAGAATAAACACCGGGGAGCTGTTTTTT. The chain couples TRBV14 to TRBJ2-2; 7 bases agree with TRBD2. The trim removed 3 bases at V and 2 bases at J, leaving 6 bases unmatched. CDR3 length: 16 amino acids. Germline CDR1 and CDR2: SGHDN and FVKESK.

The chain joins TRBV5-1 to TRBJ2-3; 9 bases are shared with TRBD1. The CDR3 length is 15 residues. J was trimmed by 0 bases and V by 4 bases; bases with no gene match: 3. The germline V gene has CDR1 SGHRS and CDR2 YFSETQ. CDR3 sequence reads: CASSADRGSTDTQYF. DNA of the CDR3: TGCGCCAGCAGCGCGGACAGGGGAAGCACAGATACGCAGTATTTT.

As to this clone: Other nucleotide sequences in the sample specify the same CDR3. CDR3 sequence (DNA): TGTGCCAGCAGCTTGGACAGGGTAAATTCACCCCTCCACTTT. Residues: CASSLDRVNSPLHF. The V and J genes are TRBV5-4 and TRBJ1-6; D is perhaps TRBD1 (6 bases). Germline loops: CDR1 SGHNT, CDR2 YYREEE (reference sequence). V was shortened by 0 bases and J by 7 bases, with 8 bases between the two germline ends. This CDR3 has 14 amino acids.

The chain recombines TRBV15 with TRBJ1-6; 7 nucleotides line up with TRBD1. This CDR3 has 16 amino acids. The germline gives CDR1 LNHNV, CDR2 YYDKDF (reference sequence). The V segment lost 1 base and the J segment 7 bases; nucleotides outside the gene matches: 7. The CDR3 nucleotides read TGTGCCACCAGCAGAGTTACGGGACAGAGGAATTCACCCCTCCACTTT. This codes for CATSRVTGQRNSPLHF. Full variable domain (outside the CDR3, taken from reference TRBV15 and TRBJ1-6): DAMVIQNPRYQVTQFGKPVTLSCSQTLNHNVMYWYQQKSSQAPKLLFHYYDKDFNNEADTPDNFQSRRPNTSFCFLDIRSPGLGDTAMYLCATSRVTGQRNSPLHFGNGTRLTVT.

This sequence joins TRBV15 and TRBJ1-4; D ambiguous. The CDR3 covers 15 residues. Germline CDR1 and CDR2: LNHNV and YYDKDF (reference sequence). V was pared by 0 bases and J by 7 bases, with 12 bases between. This CDR3 reads CATSREAGGGEKLFF. In DNA, the CDR3 is TGTGCCACCAGCAGAGAGGCAGGAGGAGGTGAAAAACTGTTTTTT.

The chain is built from TRBV5-1 and TRBJ1-1; D perhaps matches TRBD1 (5 bases). The CDR3 has 15 amino acids. The V end was cut by 4 bases, the J end by 1 base, with 14 bases between. CDR1 and CDR2 (germline): SGHRS, YFSETQ. This CDR3 is CASSLRQLRNTEAFF. The CDR3 region has the DNA TGCGCCAGCAGCCTTCGACAGCTTAGGAACACTGAAGCTTTCTTT.

The V call is TRBV11-2, the J call TRBJ1-2; a possible D gene is TRBD1 (5 bases). Germline CDR1 reads SGHAT; CDR2 reads FQNNGV. V was shortened by 1 base and J by 12 bases, with 12 bases between the two germline ends. This CDR3 comprises 12 residues. The CDR3 protein is CASSLATVGHTF. As DNA, the CDR3 is TGTGCCAGCAGCTTAGCCACCGTGGGGCACACCTTC.

This rearrangement joins TRBV19 to TRBJ1-1, with a tentative D call TRBD1 (5 bases). Between the trimmed V and J ends, which lost 7 bases and 1 base, there was a span of 13 bases. The germline gives CDR1 LNHDA, CDR2 SQIVND (reference sequence). This CDR3 region has 14 residues. The CDR3 bases are TGTGCCAGTATTACCGGGACTGGGAACACTGAAGCTTTCTTT. This translates into CASITGTGNTEAFF.

The chain couples TRBV14 to TRBJ2-7; D remains ambiguous. Looked up from germline, CDR1 is SGHDN and CDR2 is FVKESK. The CDR3 loop spans 11 amino acids. The germline V and J ends were trimmed by 4 bases and 4 bases, with 5 bases remaining between them. Written as DNA, the CDR3 is TGTGCCAGCAGCCCCTTTTACGAGCAGTACTTC. This codes for CASSPFYEQYF.

The chain joins TRBV2 to TRBJ2-2, with D tentatively TRBD1 (5 bases). CDR1 is SNHLY, CDR2 FYNNEI, per germline. Trimming took 7 bases from V and 5 from J, leaving 11 bases between them. The CDR3 is made up of 13 amino acids. The CDR3 loop is CASNKRQTGELFF. The DNA of the CDR3 is TGTGCCAGCAATAAAAGACAGACCGGGGAGCTGTTTTTT.